This T cell receptor (beta chain) was retrieved from a study of T cells in Graves' hyperthyroidism and ophthalmopathy. Findings of the study overall: Expanded thyroid clonotypes (above 0.001) were mostly also found in blood.

The germline V gene encodes CDR1 LNHNV and CDR2 YYDKDF (reference sequence). The CDR3 is made up of 13 amino acids. Trimming cost V 3 bases and J 8 bases; bases outside gene matches: 3. Worth noting for this clonotype: The target antigen is unknown.

The source material, RNA transcripts, was used to amplify TCR beta CDR3 regions. The TCR CDR3 first-round RT-PCR relied on the HTBI primer set. TCRdb re-called the multiplex PCR reads with MiXCR, one entry per CDR3 protein. The sample carries a few hundred thousand distinct CDR3 sequences, roughly 46% recorded once. The clonotype was recovered from a woman younger than 30 with Graves' hyperthyroidism. The sample taken for sequencing was peripheral blood or thyroid tissue (not recorded which). The chain has TRBV15 and TRBJ1-2, with TRBD1 matching 10 bases. The CDR3 reads CATSRTGGAGYTF. CDR3 nucleotide sequence: TGTGCCACCAGCAGGACAGGGGGCGCGGGCTACACCTTC.